This T cell receptor (beta chain) is drawn from a study of PD-1 and CTLA-4 blockade in melanoma. Assay: immunoSEQ multiplex PCR; the TCRdb copy retains only in-frame clones and omits some. The sample includes some 21,000 clones, around 89% of them seen just once. This clone was counted between two and nine times. The TCR was taken from a human donor with melanoma. This sample comprised CD8+ T cells from peripheral blood, obtained before anti-PD-1 treatment.

CDR3 protein: CSVEFGNTIYF. In DNA, the CDR3 is TGCAGCGTTGAGTTTGGAAACACCATATATTTT. V usage is TRBV29-1 and J usage is TRBJ1-3; D is undetermined. Looked up from germline, CDR1 is SQVTM and CDR2 is ANQGSEA. This CDR3 is built from 11 residues. V was shortened by 3 bases and J by 3 bases, with 3 bases between the two germline ends.